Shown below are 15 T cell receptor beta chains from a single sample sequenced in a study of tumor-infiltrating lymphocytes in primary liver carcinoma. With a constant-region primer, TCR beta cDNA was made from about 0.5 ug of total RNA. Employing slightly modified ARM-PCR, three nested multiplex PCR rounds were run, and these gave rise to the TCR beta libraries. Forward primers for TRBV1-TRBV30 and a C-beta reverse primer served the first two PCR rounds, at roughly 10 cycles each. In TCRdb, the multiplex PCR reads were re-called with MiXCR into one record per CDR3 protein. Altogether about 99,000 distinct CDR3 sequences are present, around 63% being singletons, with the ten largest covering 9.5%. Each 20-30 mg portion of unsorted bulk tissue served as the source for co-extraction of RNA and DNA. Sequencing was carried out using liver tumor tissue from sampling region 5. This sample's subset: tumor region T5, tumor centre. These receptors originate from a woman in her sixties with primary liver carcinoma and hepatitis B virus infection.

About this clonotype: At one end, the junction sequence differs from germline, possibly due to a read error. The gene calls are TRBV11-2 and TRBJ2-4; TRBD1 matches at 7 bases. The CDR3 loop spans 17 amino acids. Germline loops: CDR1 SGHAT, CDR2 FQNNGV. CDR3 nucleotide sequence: TGTGCCAGCAGCTTAGAGGGTAGGGGACAGCTGGGAAACATTCAGCACTTC. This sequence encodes CASSLEGRGQLGNIQHF.

CDR3 region: CASSHSSGEGIEKLFF. The CDR3 DNA reads as TGTGCCAGCAGCCATTCCTCAGGGGAGGGTATTGAAAAACTGTTTTTT. The chain joins TRBV21-1 to TRBJ1-4. TRBV21-1 is annotated as a pseudogene. The length of the CDR3 is 16 residues.

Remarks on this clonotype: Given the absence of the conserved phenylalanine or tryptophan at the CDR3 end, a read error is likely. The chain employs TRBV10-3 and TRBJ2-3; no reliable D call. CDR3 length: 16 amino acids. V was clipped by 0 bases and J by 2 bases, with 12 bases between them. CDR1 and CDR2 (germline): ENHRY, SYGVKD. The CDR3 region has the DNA TGTGCCATCAGTGAGTCGACTTGGCGGATCACAGATACGCAGTATTAT. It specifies CAISESTWRITDTQYY.

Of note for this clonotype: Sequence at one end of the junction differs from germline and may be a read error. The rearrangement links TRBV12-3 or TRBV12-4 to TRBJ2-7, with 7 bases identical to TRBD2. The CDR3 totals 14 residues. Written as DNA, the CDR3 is TGTGCCGGCAGGACACAAGGGGAGGGATACGAGCAGTATTTC. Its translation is CAGRTQGEGYEQYF.

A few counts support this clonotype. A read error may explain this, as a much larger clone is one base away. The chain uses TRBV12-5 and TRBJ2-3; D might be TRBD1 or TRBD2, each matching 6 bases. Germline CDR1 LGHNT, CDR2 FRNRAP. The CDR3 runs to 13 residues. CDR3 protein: CTSGQGGKYTQYF. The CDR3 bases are TGTACTAGTGGCCAAGGGGGGAAGTATACGCAGTATTTT.

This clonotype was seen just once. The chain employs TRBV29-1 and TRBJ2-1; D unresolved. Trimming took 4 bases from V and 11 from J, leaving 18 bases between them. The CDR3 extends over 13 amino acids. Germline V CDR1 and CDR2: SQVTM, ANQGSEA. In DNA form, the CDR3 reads TGCAGCGTTGCGGAACCAACACTGAATAAGCAGTTCTTC. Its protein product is CSVAEPTLNKQFF.

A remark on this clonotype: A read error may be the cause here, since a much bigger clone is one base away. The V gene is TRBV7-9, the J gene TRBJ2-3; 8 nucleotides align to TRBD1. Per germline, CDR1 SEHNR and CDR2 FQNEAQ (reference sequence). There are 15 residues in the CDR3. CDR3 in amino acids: CANSFGQGGTDTQYF. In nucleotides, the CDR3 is TGTGCCAACAGCTTTGGACAGGGTGGAACAGATACGCAGTATTTT.

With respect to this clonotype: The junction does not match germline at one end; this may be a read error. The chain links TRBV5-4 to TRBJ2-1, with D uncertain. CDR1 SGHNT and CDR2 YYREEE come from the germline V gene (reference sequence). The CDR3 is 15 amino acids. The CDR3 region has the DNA TGTGTCAGCAGGTTAGGGCCTTCAATATACAATGAGCAGTTCTTC. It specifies CVSRLGPSIYNEQFF.

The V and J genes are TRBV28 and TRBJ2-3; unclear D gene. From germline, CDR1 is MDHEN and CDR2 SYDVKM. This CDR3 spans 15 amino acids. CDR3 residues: CISSFETLRTDTQYF. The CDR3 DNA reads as TGTATCAGCAGTTTCGAGACACTCCGCACAGATACGCAGTATTTT.

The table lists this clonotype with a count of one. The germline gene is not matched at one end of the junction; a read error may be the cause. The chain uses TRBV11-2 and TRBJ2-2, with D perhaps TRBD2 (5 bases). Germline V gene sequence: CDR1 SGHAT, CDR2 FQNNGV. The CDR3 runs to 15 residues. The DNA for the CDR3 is TGTGCCAGCAGCTGGGTGGGGTCCTCCACCGGGGAGCTGTCCTTT. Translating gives CASSWVGSSTGELSF. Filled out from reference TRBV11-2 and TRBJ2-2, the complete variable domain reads EAGVAQSPRYKIIEKRQSVAFWCNPISGHATLYWYQQILGQGPKLLIQFQNNGVVDDSQLPKDRFSAERLKGVDSTLKIQPAKLEDSAVYLCASSWVGSSTGELSFGEGSRLTVL.

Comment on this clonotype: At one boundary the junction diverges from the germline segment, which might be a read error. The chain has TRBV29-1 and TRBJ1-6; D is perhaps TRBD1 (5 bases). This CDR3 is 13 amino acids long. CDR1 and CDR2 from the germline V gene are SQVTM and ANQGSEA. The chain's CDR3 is CSTGHGGNSPLHF. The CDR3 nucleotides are TGCAGCACCGGACATGGTGGGAATTCACCCCTCCATTTT.

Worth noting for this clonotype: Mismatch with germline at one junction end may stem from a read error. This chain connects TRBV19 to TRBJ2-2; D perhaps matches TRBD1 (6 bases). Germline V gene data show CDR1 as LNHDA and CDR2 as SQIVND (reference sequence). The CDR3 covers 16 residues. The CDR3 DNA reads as TGCGCCAGTACCCCCCCAATGGACAGGAACACCGGGGAGCTGTTTTTT. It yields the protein CASTPPMDRNTGELFF.

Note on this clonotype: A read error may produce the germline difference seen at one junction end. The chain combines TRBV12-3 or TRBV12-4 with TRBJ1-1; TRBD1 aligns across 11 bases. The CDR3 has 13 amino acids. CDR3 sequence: CANRLGQGAMAFF. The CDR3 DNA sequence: TGTGCCAACCGTTTAGGACAGGGGGCGATGGCTTTCTTC.

CDR3 protein: CASYAGGAGRINYGYTF. The CDR3 region has the DNA TGTGCCAGCTATGCTGGTGGGGCAGGTAGAATTAACTATGGCTACACCTTC. The gene calls are TRBV28 and TRBJ1-2, with D tentatively TRBD1 (5 bases). The CDR3 covers 17 residues. V was trimmed by 8 bases and J by 1 base, leaving 23 bases between them. From germline, CDR1 is MDHEN and CDR2 SYDVKM.

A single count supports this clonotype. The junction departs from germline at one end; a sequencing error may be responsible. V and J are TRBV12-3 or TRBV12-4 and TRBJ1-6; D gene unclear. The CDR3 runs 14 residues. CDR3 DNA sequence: TGTGCCAGCAACTTGGACGGAGGAAATTTACCCCTCCATTTC. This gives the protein CASNLDGGNLPLHF.